These T cell receptor beta chains were read from a single sample in a study of T cell repertoires in cytomegalovirus infection. TCRdb itself ran the reads through MiXCR, one entry per CDR3 protein. Of some 280,000 distinct CDR3 sequences in the sample, roughly 15% are singletons; the top ten hold roughly 8.7%. The specimen sequenced was PBMCs. These receptors were collected from a human donor in good health (CMV status not recorded). Some clones in this sample may be carry-over from other donors' samples. Each CDR3 is given with its conserved first and last residue. Fields, in order: V gene, D gene, J gene, clone size, CDR3 DNA, CDR3 protein. A D gene is named only where the DNA matches it firmly. Some rows mark clone size as missing; the rest say once, few, many or name a class of expanded clone.

V gene: TRBV5-6
D gene: .
J gene: TRBJ1-5
clone size: .
CDR3 DNA: TGTGCCAGCAGCTTGGGGGGGGGTTCGGAAAATCAGCCCCAGCATTTT
CDR3 protein: CASSLGGGSENQPQHF

V gene: TRBV10-3
D gene: TRBD2
J gene: TRBJ2-3
clone size: many
CDR3 DNA: TGTGCCATCAGTGAGGCTAGCGGGGGGATCACAGATACGCAGTATTTT
CDR3 protein: CAISEASGGITDTQYF

V gene: TRBV7-2
D gene: .
J gene: TRBJ2-5
clone size: many
CDR3 DNA: TGTGCCAGCAGCTTAGCAGGGGGCCAAGAGACCCAGTACTTC
CDR3 protein: CASSLAGGQETQYF

V gene: TRBV7-2
D gene: TRBD2
J gene: TRBJ2-5
clone size: many
CDR3 DNA: TGTGCCAGCAGCTTAGTCCAGCGGGGGGAGACCCAGTACTTC
CDR3 protein: CASSLVQRGETQYF

V gene: TRBV7-9
D gene: .
J gene: TRBJ1-5
clone size: few
CDR3 DNA: TGTGCCAGCAGCGGGAGGAATCAGCCCCAGCATTTT
CDR3 protein: CASSGRNQPQHF

V gene: TRBV11-2
D gene: TRBD2
J gene: TRBJ2-5
clone size: few
CDR3 DNA: TGTGCCAGCAGCTTGAGGCTAGCGGGAGGTAGGGAAGAGACCCAGTACTTC
CDR3 protein: CASSLRLAGGREETQYF

V gene: TRBV20-1
D gene: TRBD1
J gene: TRBJ1-5
clone size: .
CDR3 DNA: TGCAGTGCTAGGGACAGGGTTGGCCAGCCCCAGCATTTT
CDR3 protein: CSARDRVGQPQHF

V gene: TRBV12-5
D gene: .
J gene: TRBJ2-1
clone size: .
CDR3 DNA: TGTGCTAGTGGCCGGGACTTGCTCTACAATGAGCAGTTCTTC
CDR3 protein: CASGRDLLYNEQFF

V gene: TRBV7-9
D gene: .
J gene: TRBJ2-2
clone size: many
CDR3 DNA: TGTGCCAGCAGAGGGGCTAGCAGCGGGGAGCTGTTTTTT
CDR3 protein: CASRGASSGELFF

V gene: TRBV3-1
D gene: .
J gene: TRBJ2-1
clone size: few
CDR3 DNA: TGTGCCAGCAGCCGCAGGGGCCTGGCGAACGCCTACAATGAGCAGTTCTTC
CDR3 protein: CASSRRGLANAYNEQFF

V gene: TRBV4-1
D gene: .
J gene: TRBJ1-1
clone size: many
CDR3 DNA: TGTGCCAGCAGTCAGAACACTGAAGCTTTCTTT
CDR3 protein: CASSQNTEAFF

V gene: TRBV7-9
D gene: .
J gene: TRBJ1-2
clone size: many
CDR3 DNA: TGTGCCAGCAGCGCCGAGAAGGGGGGGAAGACGGGCTACACCTTC
CDR3 protein: CASSAEKGGKTGYTF

V gene: TRBV29-1
D gene: TRBD1
J gene: TRBJ2-5
clone size: many
CDR3 DNA: TGCAGCGTTGAAAAGGGGGCTTCCGAGACCCAGTACTTC
CDR3 protein: CSVEKGASETQYF